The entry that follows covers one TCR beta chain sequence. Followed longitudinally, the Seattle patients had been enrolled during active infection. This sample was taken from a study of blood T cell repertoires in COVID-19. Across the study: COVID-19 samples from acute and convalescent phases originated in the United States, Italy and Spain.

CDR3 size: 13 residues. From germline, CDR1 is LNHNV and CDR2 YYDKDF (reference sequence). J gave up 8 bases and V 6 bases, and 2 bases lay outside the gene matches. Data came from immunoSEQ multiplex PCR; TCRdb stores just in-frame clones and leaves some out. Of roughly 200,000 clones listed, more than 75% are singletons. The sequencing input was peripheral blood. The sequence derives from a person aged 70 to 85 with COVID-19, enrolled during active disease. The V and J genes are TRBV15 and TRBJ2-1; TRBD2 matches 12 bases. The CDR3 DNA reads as TGTGCCACCAGACTAGCGGGAGGAGATGAGCAGTTCTTC. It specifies CATRLAGGDEQFF.